Presented here are 26 T cell receptor beta chains from one specimen sequenced in a study of blood T cell repertoires in COVID-19. The table came from immunoSEQ multiplex PCR; TCRdb's copy has only in-frame clones and leaves some out. The sample lists 90,000 to 100,000 clones, approximately 86% seen once, with approximately 1.6% in the top ten. Sequenced sample: peripheral blood. These receptors all come from a man older than 75 with acute or convalescent COVID-19.

The gene calls are TRBV20-1 and TRBJ2-7; 9 nucleotides line up with TRBD1. With V trimmed by 3 bases and J by 5 bases, 11 bases remained unmatched. The CDR3 spans 15 residues. CDR1 and CDR2 from the germline V gene are DFQATT and SNEGSKA (reference sequence). The CDR3 nucleotides read TGCAGTGCTAGTCCCCGGACAGGGGTGAGGAACGAGCAGTACTTC. This sequence encodes CSASPRTGVRNEQYF.

V gene TRBV28 combines with J gene TRBJ2-1, with D possibly being TRBD2 (7 bases). Deletions cut 5 bases from V and 0 bases from J, with 32 bases between. Germline lookup yields CDR1 MDHEN and CDR2 SYDVKM. The CDR3 spans 22 residues. CDR3 in amino acids: CASSGEGGPSGAHGDSYNEQFF. CDR3 bases: TGTGCCAGCAGTGGGGAGGGGGGACCTTCGGGAGCGCATGGAGACTCCTACAATGAGCAGTTCTTC.

The chain employs TRBV6-6 and TRBJ2-7; D is perhaps TRBD2 (5 bases). The CDR3 sequence is 15 residues long. The germline V gene encodes CDR1 MNHNY and CDR2 SVGAGI (reference sequence). V dropped 6 bases and J dropped 6 bases, with 21 bases sitting between them. In nucleotides, the CDR3 is TGTGCCAGCAGCCAGACTCTGGCTTTCGGAGGCGAGCAGTACTTC. Amino acids: CASSQTLAFGGEQYF.

The chain couples TRBV5-4 to TRBJ1-6; D remains ambiguous. The CDR3 has 14 residues. Trimming removed 2 bases from V and 6 bases from J, with 9 bases in between. Germline loops: CDR1 SGHNT, CDR2 YYREEE (reference sequence). In nucleotides, the CDR3 is TGTGCCAGCAGCTTCGCCGGGAGTAATTCACCCCTCCACTTT. Its protein is CASSFAGSNSPLHF.

This clone came up a few times. V usage is TRBV7-9 and J usage is TRBJ2-1; D may be TRBD2 (6 bases). Trimming removed 4 bases from V and 4 bases from J, with 14 bases in between. CDR1 and CDR2 (germline): SEHNR, FQNEAQ (reference sequence). This CDR3 has 15 amino acids. Here the CDR3 reads CASSSNIRGYNEQFF. The CDR3 bases are TGTGCCAGCAGCTCGAATATACGGGGGTACAATGAGCAGTTCTTC.

Concerning this clone itself: This sample includes further DNA sequences coding for the same CDR3. The genes are TRBV12-3 or TRBV12-4 and TRBJ1-1, with D tentatively TRBD1 (5 bases). Trimming pared 3 bases from V and 1 base from J, leaving 6 bases between. This CDR3 contains 13 residues. The CDR3 is CASSLTENTEAFF. In DNA form, the CDR3 reads TGTGCCAGCAGTTTGACAGAGAACACTGAAGCTTTCTTT.

This clone was recorded only once. The J gene is TRBJ2-3, the V gene TRBV5-1; TRBD2 aligns across 9 bases. V was pared by 5 bases and J by 4 bases, with 11 bases of the junction left unmatched. The CDR3 is 16 residues long. The V gene's germline CDR1 is SGHRS and CDR2 YFSETQ. The CDR3: CASSSGLASRSDTQYF. For the CDR3, the DNA is TGCGCCAGCAGTTCTGGACTAGCGAGTCGTTCAGATACGCAGTATTTT. The full variable domain, rest sourced from reference TRBV5-1 and TRBJ2-3, is KAGVTQTPRYLIKTRGQQVTLSCSPISGHRSVSWYQQTPGQGLQFLFEYFSETQRNKGNFPGRFSGRQFSNSRSEMNVSTLELGDSALYLCASSSGLASRSDTQYFGPGTRLTVL.

The chain joins TRBV6-2 or TRBV6-3 to TRBJ1-3, with TRBD1 as a possible D gene (6 bases). V lost 2 bases to trimming and J lost 0 bases, with 11 bases between them. The germline V gene has CDR1 MNHEY and CDR2 SVGEGT. The CDR3 has 16 residues. CDR3 amino acids: CASSYHRTASGNTIYF. The CDR3 DNA reads as TGTGCCAGCAGTTACCATCGGACAGCCTCTGGAAACACCATATATTTT.

This chain joins TRBV6-5 and TRBJ2-7; D unclear. Trimming pared 0 bases from V and 4 bases from J, leaving 7 bases between. The CDR3 has 13 amino acids. The V gene's germline CDR1 is MNHEY and CDR2 SVGAGI. The CDR3 nucleotides read TGTGCCAGCAGTTACTCATTTAGATACGAGCAGTACTTC. It specifies CASSYSFRYEQYF.

The chain recombines TRBV6-5 with TRBJ1-1; D not resolved. V dropped 7 bases and J dropped 2 bases, with 8 bases sitting between them. Germline assignment: CDR1 MNHEY and CDR2 SVGAGI. The CDR3 is made up of 12 amino acids. The CDR3 here is CASTPFNTEAFF. The CDR3 DNA reads as TGTGCCAGCACCCCCTTTAACACTGAAGCTTTCTTT.

This clone was counted a single time. The rearrangement uses TRBV11-2 and TRBJ1-1; D gene ambiguous. CDR3 length: 14 residues. Trimming pared 1 base from V and 1 base from J, leaving 7 bases between. Looked up from germline, CDR1 is SGHAT and CDR2 is FQNNGV. In DNA, the CDR3 is TGTGCCAGCAGCTTAGGCCCACAGAACACTGAAGCTTTCTTT. Translation: CASSLGPQNTEAFF.

In the case of this clone: A junction end diverges from the germline sequence, so it may reflect a read error. The chain links TRBV19 to TRBJ1-1, with a weak D call TRBD1 (6 bases). In germline, CDR1 is LNHDA, CDR2 SQIVND (reference sequence). This CDR3 contains 13 residues. CDR3 in amino acids: CASRQGLNAEAFF. CDR3 DNA: TGTGCCAGTAGACAGGGATTGAACGCTGAAGCTTTCTTT.

The V and J genes are TRBV28 and TRBJ1-1, with D uncertain. This CDR3 contains 11 residues. In germline, CDR1 is MDHEN, CDR2 SYDVKM. V dropped 6 bases and J dropped 1 base, with 3 bases sitting between them. Here the CDR3 reads CASRANTEAFF. The CDR3 DNA sequence: TGTGCCAGCAGGGCGAACACTGAAGCTTTCTTT.

The V call is TRBV28, the J call TRBJ2-7; TRBD1 might be the D (6 bases). V was shortened by 5 bases and J by 2 bases, with 13 bases between the two germline ends. The CDR3 sequence is 14 residues long. CDR1 MDHEN and CDR2 SYDVKM come from the germline V gene. The DNA for the CDR3 is TGTGCCAGCAGTACCCCGGACAGACCCTACGAGCAGTACTTC. It translates to CASSTPDRPYEQYF.

This rearrangement joins TRBV4-3 to TRBJ1-1; D call uncertain. Germline lookup yields CDR1 LGHNA and CDR2 YSLEER. The CDR3 is 15 amino acids. Between the trimmed V and J ends, which lost 0 bases and 2 bases, there was a span of 10 bases. As DNA, the CDR3 is TGCGCCAGCAGCCAAGAGAACAGCCCTAACACTGAAGCTTTCTTT. Residues: CASSQENSPNTEAFF.

The rearrangement uses TRBV19 and TRBJ2-1, with 12 bases that match TRBD2. Trimming cost V 2 bases and J 7 bases; bases outside gene matches: 9. There are 17 residues in the CDR3. Germline V gene data show CDR1 as LNHDA and CDR2 as SQIVND (reference sequence). The CDR3 bases are TGTGCCAGTAGTATACTAGCGGGAGGGCCGCGTCAGAATGAGCAGTTCTTC. Translating it yields CASSILAGGPRQNEQFF.

This clone was picked up one time. V usage is TRBV28 and J usage is TRBJ2-7; D is unresolved. Germline CDR1 reads MDHEN; CDR2 reads SYDVKM. CDR3 length: 12 residues. Trimming shortened V by 7 bases and J by 0 bases, and 7 bases separated the two germline ends. The CDR3 DNA follows: TGTGCCAGCAACACCCGCTCCTACGAGCAGTACTTC. This translates into CASNTRSYEQYF. Using reference TRBV28 and TRBJ2-7 for the parts outside the CDR3, the full variable domain is DVKVTQSSRYLVKRTGEKVFLECVQDMDHENMFWYRQDPGLGLRLIYFSYDVKMKEKGDIPEGYSVSREKKERFSLILESASTNQTSMYLCASNTRSYEQYFGPGTRLTVT.

V is TRBV2 and J is TRBJ2-1; no clear D gene. V lost 6 bases and J 6 bases, leaving 6 bases between the germline ends. From germline, CDR1 is SNHLY and CDR2 FYNNEI. This CDR3 has 11 residues. The CDR3 nucleotides read TGTGCCAGCAGGGCTTTCAATGAGCAGTTCTTC. Translation gives CASRAFNEQFF.

V usage is TRBV28 and J usage is TRBJ2-1, with TRBD2 matching 12 bases. The CDR3 has 15 residues. V shed 2 bases and J 9 bases; nucleotides not matched to a gene: 5. Germline CDR1 reads MDHEN; CDR2 reads SYDVKM. The CDR3 loop is CASSLTASGRGEQFF. CDR3 in DNA: TGTGCCAGCAGTTTAACGGCTAGCGGGAGGGGTGAGCAGTTCTTC.

The chain recombines TRBV5-1 with TRBJ2-1; tentatively, D is TRBD1 (5 bases). CDR3 length: 14 amino acids. Trimming removed 0 bases from V and 6 bases from J, with 10 bases in between. Germline CDR1 and CDR2: SGHRS and YFSETQ. Here the CDR3 DNA reads TGCGCCAGCAGCTTGGGACAGCCTCCCAATGAGCAGTTCTTC. It yields the protein CASSLGQPPNEQFF.

The chain has TRBV6-5 and TRBJ1-2; no reliable D call. The CDR3 covers 12 residues. Between the trimmed V and J ends, which lost 6 bases and 7 bases, there was a span of 12 bases. Germline-derived CDR1 and CDR2 are MNHEY and SVGAGI. The CDR3 spells CASSEFPPGYTF. The CDR3 DNA is TGTGCCAGCAGCGAGTTTCCGCCTGGCTACACCTTC.

The chain employs TRBV10-3 and TRBJ2-2, with D unclear. CDR3 length equals 18 residues. Trimming left V 0 bases short and J 1 base short, with 15 bases between. Germline V gene lookup returns CDR1 ENHRY and CDR2 SYGVKD. The CDR3 here is CAISESMAGRGNTGELFF. Here the CDR3 DNA reads TGTGCCATCAGTGAGTCGATGGCCGGAAGAGGGAACACCGGGGAGCTGTTTTTT.

CDR3 region: CASSPQPGRGWFF. In DNA, the CDR3 is TGTGCCAGCAGTCCCCAACCTGGCAGGGGATGGTTCTTC. The V gene is TRBV27, the J gene TRBJ2-1, with a weak D call TRBD1 (6 bases). The V end was cut by 5 bases, the J end by 15 bases, with 20 bases between. The germline CDR1 and CDR2 sequences are MNHEY and SMNVEV (reference sequence). The CDR3 is 13 amino acids.

This clone was observed a handful of times. V usage is TRBV12-3 or TRBV12-4 and J usage is TRBJ1-1; D uncertain. The CDR3 sequence is 9 residues long. Trimming took off 4 bases at V and 14 bases at J, with 8 bases between the two ends. The CDR3 region has the DNA TGTGCCAGCAGTTCCCCGGGGTTCTTT. Protein product: CASSSPGFF.

V and J are TRBV28 and TRBJ2-7; 8 bases line up with TRBD2. CDR3 size: 16 residues. Trimming at V came to 9 bases and at J to 0 bases, leaving 13 bases not matched to a gene. Looked up from germline, CDR1 is MDHEN and CDR2 is SYDVKM. This CDR3 is CASLARRGGISYEQYF. The CDR3 nucleotides are TGTGCCAGTCTAGCAAGACGGGGGGGCATCTCCTACGAGCAGTACTTC.

This rearrangement joins TRBV7-3 to TRBJ2-1; TRBD2 might be the D (6 bases). CDR1 SGHTA and CDR2 FQGTGA come from the germline V gene. Trimming took off 4 bases at V and 9 bases at J, with 7 bases between the two ends. The CDR3 sequence is 11 residues long. CDR3 sequence: CASSSEGEQFF. The CDR3 DNA is TGTGCCAGCAGCTCGGAGGGTGAGCAGTTCTTC.